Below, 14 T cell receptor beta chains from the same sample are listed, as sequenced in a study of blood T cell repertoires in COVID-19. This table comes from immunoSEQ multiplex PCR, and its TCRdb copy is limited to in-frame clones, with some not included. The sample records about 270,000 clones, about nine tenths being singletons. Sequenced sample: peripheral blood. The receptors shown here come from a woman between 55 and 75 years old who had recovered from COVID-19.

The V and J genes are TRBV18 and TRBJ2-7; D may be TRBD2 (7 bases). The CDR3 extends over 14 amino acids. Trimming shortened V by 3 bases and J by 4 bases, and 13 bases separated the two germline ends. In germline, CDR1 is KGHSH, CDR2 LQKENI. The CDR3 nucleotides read TGTGCCAGCTCACCGGGGAGGGGGTTATACGAGCAGTACTTC. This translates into CASSPGRGLYEQYF.

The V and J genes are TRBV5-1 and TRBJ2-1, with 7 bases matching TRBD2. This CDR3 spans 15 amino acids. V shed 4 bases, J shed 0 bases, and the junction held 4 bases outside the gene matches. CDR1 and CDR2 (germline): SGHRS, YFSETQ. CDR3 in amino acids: CASSRSSGSYNEQFF. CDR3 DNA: TGCGCCAGCAGCAGGTCTAGCGGCTCCTACAATGAGCAGTTCTTC.

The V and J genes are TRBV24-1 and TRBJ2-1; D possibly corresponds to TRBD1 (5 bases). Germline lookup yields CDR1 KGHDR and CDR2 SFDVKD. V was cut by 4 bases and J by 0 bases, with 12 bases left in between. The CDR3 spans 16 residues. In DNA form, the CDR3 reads TGTGCCACCAGTGACCTCTCAGGGCGCTCCTACAATGAGCAGTTCTTC. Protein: CATSDLSGRSYNEQFF.

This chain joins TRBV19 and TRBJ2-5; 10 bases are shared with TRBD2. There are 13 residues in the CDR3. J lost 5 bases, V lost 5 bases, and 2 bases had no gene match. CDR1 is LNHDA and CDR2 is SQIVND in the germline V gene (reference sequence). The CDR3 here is CASSLSGGETQYF. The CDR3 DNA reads TGTGCCAGTAGTCTTAGCGGGGGGGAGACCCAGTACTTC. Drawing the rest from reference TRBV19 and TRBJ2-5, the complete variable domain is DGGITQSPKYLFRKEGQNVTLSCEQNLNHDAMYWYRQDPGQGLRLIYYSQIVNDFQKGDIAEGYSVSREKKESFPLTVTSAQKNPTAFYLCASSLSGGETQYFGPGTRLLVL.

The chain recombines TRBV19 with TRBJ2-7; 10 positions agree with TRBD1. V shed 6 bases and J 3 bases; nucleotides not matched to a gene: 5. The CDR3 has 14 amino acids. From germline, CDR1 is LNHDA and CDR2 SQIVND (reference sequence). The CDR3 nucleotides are TGTGCCAGTAGGGAGGGACAGGGGAACTACGAGCAGTACTTC. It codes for CASREGQGNYEQYF.

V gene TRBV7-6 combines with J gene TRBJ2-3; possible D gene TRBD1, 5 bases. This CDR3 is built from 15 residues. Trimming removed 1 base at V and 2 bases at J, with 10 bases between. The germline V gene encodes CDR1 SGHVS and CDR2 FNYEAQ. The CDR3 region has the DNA TGTGCCAGCAGCTTAGTAGGGGTCCCCACAGATACGCAGTATTTT. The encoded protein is CASSLVGVPTDTQYF.

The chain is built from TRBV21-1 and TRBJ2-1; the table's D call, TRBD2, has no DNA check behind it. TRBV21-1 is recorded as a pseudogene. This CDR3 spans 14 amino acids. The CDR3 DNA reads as TGTGCCAGCCCACTAGCGGGGTCCTACAATGAGCAGTTCTTC. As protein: CASPLAGSYNEQFF.

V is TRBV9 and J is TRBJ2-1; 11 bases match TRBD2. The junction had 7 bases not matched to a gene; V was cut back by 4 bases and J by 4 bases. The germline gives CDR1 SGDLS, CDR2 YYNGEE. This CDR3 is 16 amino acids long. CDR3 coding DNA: TGTGCCAGCAGCTCGGGATGGACTAGCGGGTACAATGAGCAGTTCTTC. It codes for CASSSGWTSGYNEQFF.

The CDR3 loop reads CASSRSRDRVSDNSPLHF. DNA of the CDR3: TGTGCCAGCAGCCGCTCGAGGGACAGGGTTTCGGACAATTCACCCCTCCACTTT. The V call is TRBV5-5, the J call TRBJ1-6; 9 bases fit TRBD1. The V segment lost 4 bases and the J segment 7 bases; nucleotides outside the gene matches: 15. There are 18 residues in the CDR3. Per germline, CDR1 SGHKS and CDR2 YYEKEE (reference sequence).

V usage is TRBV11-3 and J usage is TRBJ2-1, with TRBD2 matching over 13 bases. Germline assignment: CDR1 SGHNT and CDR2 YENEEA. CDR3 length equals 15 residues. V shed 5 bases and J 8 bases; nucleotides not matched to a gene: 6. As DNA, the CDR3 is TGTGCCAGCAGCCCAGGGACTAGCGGGGTTGATGAGCAGTTCTTC. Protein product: CASSPGTSGVDEQFF.

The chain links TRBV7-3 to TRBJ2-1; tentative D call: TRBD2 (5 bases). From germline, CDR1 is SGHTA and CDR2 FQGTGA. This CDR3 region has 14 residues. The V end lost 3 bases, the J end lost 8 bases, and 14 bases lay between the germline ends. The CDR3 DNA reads TGTGCCAGCAGCTTTGATCTGGGTAGCGATGAGCAGTTCTTC. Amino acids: CASSFDLGSDEQFF.

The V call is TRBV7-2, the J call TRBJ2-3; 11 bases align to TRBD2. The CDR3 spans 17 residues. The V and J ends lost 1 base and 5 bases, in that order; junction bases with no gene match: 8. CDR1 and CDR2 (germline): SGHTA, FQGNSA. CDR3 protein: CASSLGVSGGAVDTQYF. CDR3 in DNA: TGTGCCAGCAGCTTAGGTGTTAGCGGGGGGGCCGTAGATACGCAGTATTTT.

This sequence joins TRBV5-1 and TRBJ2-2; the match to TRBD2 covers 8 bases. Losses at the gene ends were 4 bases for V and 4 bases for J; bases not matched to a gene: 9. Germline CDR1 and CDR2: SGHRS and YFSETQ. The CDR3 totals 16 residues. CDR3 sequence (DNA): TGCGCCAGCAGCCCCCGGGCGGGGGGTACCACCGGGGAGCTGTTTTTT. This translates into CASSPRAGGTTGELFF.

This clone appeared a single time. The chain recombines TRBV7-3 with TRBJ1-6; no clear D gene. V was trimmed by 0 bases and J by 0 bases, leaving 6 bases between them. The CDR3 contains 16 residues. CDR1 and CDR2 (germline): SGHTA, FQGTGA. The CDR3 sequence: CASSLTGSSYNSPLHF. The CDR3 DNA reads TGTGCCAGCAGCTTAACAGGGAGCTCCTATAATTCACCCCTCCACTTT. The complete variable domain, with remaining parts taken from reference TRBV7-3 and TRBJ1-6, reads GAGVSQTPSNKVTEKGKYVELRCDPISGHTALYWYRQSLGQGPEFLIYFQGTGAADDSGLPNDRFFAVRPEGSVSTLKIQRTERGDSAVYLCASSLTGSSYNSPLHFGNGTRLTVT.